The T cell receptor (beta chain) under discussion was sequenced for a study of post-analysis software for immune sequencing data. Study-wide results and limits: Elevated frequency relative to controls characterized several TRBV segments in patients, TRBV5-6, TRBV5-1 and TRBV20-1 among them.

cDNA libraries for TCR beta contained unique molecular identifiers. TCRdb called the PCR reads again in MiXCR, with one record for every CDR3 protein. Among some 690,000 distinct CDR3 sequences listed, just under 30% were seen once. The CDR3 is made up of 11 amino acids. Trimming took off 5 bases at V and 3 bases at J, with 5 bases between the two ends. Germline-derived CDR1 and CDR2 are SGHAT and FQNNGV. In regard to this clonotype: Its target is not known.

The sample comprised blood. V is TRBV11-2 and J is TRBJ2-7; D not certain. The receptor comes from a girl aged 10 to 17 with multiple sclerosis. The DNA for the CDR3 is TGTGCCAGCAGCCCACACTACGAGCAGTACTTC. Its translation: CASSPHYEQYF. The variable domain in full, completed from reference TRBV11-2 and TRBJ2-7, reads EAGVAQSPRYKIIEKRQSVAFWCNPISGHATLYWYQQILGQGPKLLIQFQNNGVVDDSQLPKDRFSAERLKGVDSTLKIQPAKLEDSAVYLCASSPHYEQYFGPGTRLTVT.